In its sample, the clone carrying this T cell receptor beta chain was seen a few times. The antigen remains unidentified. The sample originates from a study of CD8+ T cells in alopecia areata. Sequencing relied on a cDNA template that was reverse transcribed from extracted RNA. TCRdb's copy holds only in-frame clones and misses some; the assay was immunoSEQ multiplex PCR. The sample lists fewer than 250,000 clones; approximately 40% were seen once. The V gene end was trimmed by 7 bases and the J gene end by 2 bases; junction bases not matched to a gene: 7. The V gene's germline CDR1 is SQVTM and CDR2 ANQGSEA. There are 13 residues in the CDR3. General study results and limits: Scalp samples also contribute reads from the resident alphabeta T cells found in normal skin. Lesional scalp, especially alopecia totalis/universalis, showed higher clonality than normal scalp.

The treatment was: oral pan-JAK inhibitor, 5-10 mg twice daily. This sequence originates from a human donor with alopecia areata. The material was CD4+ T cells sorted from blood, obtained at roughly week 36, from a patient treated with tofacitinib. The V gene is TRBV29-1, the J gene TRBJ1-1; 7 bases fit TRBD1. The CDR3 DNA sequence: TGCAGCGGGAGGGACAGAACCAACACTGAAGCTTTCTTT. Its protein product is CSGRDRTNTEAFF. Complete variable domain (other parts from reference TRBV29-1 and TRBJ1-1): SAVISQKPSRDICQRGTSLTIQCQVDSQVTMMFWYRQQPGQSLTLIATANQGSEATYESGFVIDKFPISRPNLTFSTLTVSNMSPEDSSIYLCSGRDRTNTEAFFGQGTRLTVV.